A selection of T cell receptor beta chains follows, all from one sample in a study of blood T cell repertoires in COVID-19. The data were produced by immunoSEQ multiplex PCR, yet TCRdb's version contains in-frame clones alone and is incomplete. Altogether 55,000 to 90,000 clones are present, approximately 90% being singletons, with the ten largest covering approximately 1.4%. Sequencing used peripheral blood. The receptor source for this set is a human donor in a cohort sampled during active COVID-19. The CDR3 runs from the conserved cysteine through the conserved F or W. Each record gives: J gene, V gene, D gene, clone size, CDR3 protein, CDR3 DNA. The D gene is left open where the match is weak. Clone sizes are given selectively: once, few, many, or a class where the clone is expanded.

>TRBJ2-1|TRBV10-1|TRBD2|NA
CASSLTSGSNEQFF
TGCGCCAGCAGTTTGACTAGCGGGAGTAATGAGCAGTTCTTC
>TRBJ1-1|TRBV29-1|TRBD1|NA
CSVAPQGSNTEAFF
TGCAGCGTGGCCCCACAGGGGTCGAACACTGAAGCTTTCTTT
>TRBJ2-5|TRBV2|NA|NA
CASSEMGNGQETQYF
TGTGCCAGCAGTGAAATGGGCAACGGCCAAGAGACCCAGTACTTC
>TRBJ2-5|TRBV3-1/TRBV3-2|NA|once
CASSQGTVARELKTQYF
TGTGCCAGCAGCCAAGGGACCGTTGCCCGGGAGTTAAAGACCCAGTACTTC
>TRBJ1-1|TRBV12-3/TRBV12-4|NA|NA
CASSRQDNTEAFF
TGTGCCAGCAGTCGACAGGATAACACTGAAGCTTTCTTT
>TRBJ2-5|TRBV5-6|NA|NA
CASSLEALGETQYF
TGTGCCAGCAGCTTGGAAGCACTCGGGGAGACCCAGTACTTC
>TRBJ1-1|TRBV28|TRBD1|NA
CASRDGQGLTEAFF
TGTGCCAGCAGGGACGGACAGGGGCTGACTGAAGCTTTCTTT
>TRBJ1-6|TRBV28|NA|NA
CASRSGGSYNSPLHF
TGTGCCAGCAGATCGGGAGGATCCTATAATTCACCCCTCCACTTT
>TRBJ2-3|TRBV28|TRBD2|NA
CASSASGSTDTQYF
TGTGCCAGCAGTGCTAGCGGGAGCACAGATACGCAGTATTTT
>TRBJ1-5|TRBV29-1|NA|NA
CSVAWEGGQPQHF
TGCAGCGTTGCGTGGGAGGGAGGTCAGCCCCAGCATTTT
>TRBJ1-5|TRBV4-1|NA|NA
CASSPGAGQPQHF
TGCGCCAGCAGCCCAGGGGCAGGTCAGCCCCAGCATTTT
>TRBJ2-5|TRBV11-2|NA|NA
CASSLPPVETQYF
TGTGCCAGCAGCTTACCCCCCGTGGAGACCCAGTACTTC
>TRBJ2-1|TRBV7-9|TRBD2|NA
CASSPRLAGAGNEQFF
TGTGCCAGCAGCCCACGCCTAGCGGGAGCGGGCAATGAGCAGTTCTTC
>TRBJ2-3|TRBV11-2|NA|NA
CASSFSDTQYF
TGTGCCAGCAGCTTCTCAGATACGCAGTATTTT
>TRBJ1-1|TRBV2|TRBD1|NA
CASRVGQLNTEAFF
TGTGCCAGCAGGGTGGGACAGCTTAACACTGAAGCTTTCTTT
>TRBJ2-7|TRBV6-5|TRBD2|NA
CASSPLAGGGEQYF
TGTGCCAGCAGTCCTCTAGCGGGAGGAGGAGAGCAGTACTTC
>TRBJ2-1|TRBV5-1|TRBD2|NA
CASSSQTSVIDEQFF
TGCGCCAGCAGTTCTCAAACTAGCGTAATCGATGAGCAGTTCTTC
>TRBJ1-1|TRBV5-1|NA|NA
CASSWGFGVSTEAFF
TGCGCCAGCAGCTGGGGCTTTGGGGTGAGCACTGAAGCTTTCTTT
>TRBJ1-2|TRBV9|TRBD1|NA
CASSAGTGGNYGYTF
TGTGCCAGCAGCGCCGGGACAGGGGGTAACTATGGCTACACCTTC
>TRBJ2-1|TRBV20-1|TRBD2|few
CSASTSGRESNEQFF
TGCAGTGCTAGTACTAGCGGGAGGGAAAGCAATGAGCAGTTCTTC
>TRBJ2-1|TRBV5-6|TRBD2|NA
CASSLTGEASGRERQFF
TGTGCCAGCAGCTTAACAGGGGAGGCTAGCGGGAGAGAAAGGCAGTTCTTC
>TRBJ2-7|TRBV7-2|TRBD1|NA
CASSRRGTYEQYF
TGTGCCAGCAGCCGCAGGGGGACCTACGAGCAGTACTTC
>TRBJ1-1|TRBV15|NA|NA
CATSRDNEGPEAFF
TGTGCCACCAGCAGAGATAATGAGGGCCCTGAAGCTTTCTTT
>TRBJ2-1|TRBV2|TRBD2|NA
CASSEALGWRERNEQFF
TGTGCCAGCAGTGAAGCGCTTGGTTGGCGGGAGAGAAATGAGCAGTTCTTC
>TRBJ1-4|TRBV28|NA|NA
CASSMQGLHEKLFF
TGTGCCAGCAGTATGCAGGGCTTACATGAAAAACTGTTTTTT
>TRBJ2-6|TRBV24-1|NA|few
CATSDSRRRSSGANVLTF
TGTGCCACCAGTGATTCCCGGCGGCGATCCTCTGGGGCCAACGTCCTGACTTTC
>TRBJ2-5|TRBV3-1/TRBV3-2|TRBD1|once
CASSQLGGTGGTETQYF
TGTGCCAGCAGCCAACTAGGGGGGACAGGGGGCACGGAGACCCAGTACTTC
>TRBJ1-5|TRBV20-1|NA|NA
CSASSGDQPQHF
TGCAGTGCTAGTTCGGGGGATCAGCCCCAGCATTTT
>TRBJ1-3|TRBV2|NA|NA
CASSGLQSGNTIYF
TGTGCCAGCAGTGGGCTACAGTCTGGAAACACCATATATTTT
>TRBJ1-2|TRBV5-4|NA|NA
CASSLDVGSDYGYTF
TGTGCCAGCAGCCTGGATGTGGGGAGTGACTATGGCTACACCTTC
>TRBJ2-1|TRBV12-5|NA|NA
CASGFPYSEQFF
TGTGCTAGTGGTTTCCCGTACAGTGAGCAGTTCTTC
>TRBJ2-2|TRBV29-1|NA|many
CSVEGANGELFF
TGCAGCGTTGAGGGGGCTAACGGGGAGCTGTTTTTT
>TRBJ2-3|TRBV5-1|NA|NA
CASSLGLAWDTQYF
TGCGCCAGCAGCTTGGGGTTAGCGTGGGATACGCAGTATTTT
>TRBJ2-5|TRBV5-1|TRBD2|NA
CASSSGVGGPVETQYF
TGCGCCAGCAGCTCCGGAGTGGGAGGGCCGGTAGAGACCCAGTACTTC
>TRBJ1-6|TRBV28|NA|NA
CASSTPARHPYNSPLHF
TGTGCCAGCAGCACCCCCGCGAGGCATCCGTATAATTCACCCCTCCACTTT
>TRBJ1-6|TRBV28|TRBD1|NA
CASGGQGGSYNSPLHF
TGTGCCAGCGGTGGACAGGGGGGATCCTATAATTCACCCCTCCACTTT